This T cell receptor beta chain was found in a study of cytomegalovirus exposure and HLA in healthy donors. Overall study: In an earlier analysis, approximately 120 million unique TCR beta sequences were found from approximately 190 million T cells. Study results and limitations: TCR beta chain V- and J-gene trimming was linked, in a later analysis, to a missense variant in DCLRE1C. Associated with HLA alleles at 0.05 false discovery rate in a later analysis were some 18,000 TCR beta sequences.

This clone occurred a few times. Its target is not known. The PCR contained 60 Vbeta and 13 Jbeta primers. Sequencing was performed with immunoSEQ multiplex PCR; in TCRdb, only in-frame clones are kept and a portion is missing. The sample lists about 180,000 clones; roughly 87% were seen once. The ends were cut back, 7 bases at V and 3 bases at J, with 7 bases in the middle. The germline V gene has CDR1 MNHEY and CDR2 SVGAGI. The CDR3 spans 11 residues. This receptor was obtained from a man aged 35-49 years in good health and CMV-seronegative. Input material: PBMCs. The chain couples TRBV6-5 to TRBJ2-7, with a weak D call TRBD1 (6 bases). The CDR3 sequence is CASNRDYEQYF. CDR3 sequence (DNA): TGTGCCAGCAACAGGGACTACGAGCAGTACTTC.